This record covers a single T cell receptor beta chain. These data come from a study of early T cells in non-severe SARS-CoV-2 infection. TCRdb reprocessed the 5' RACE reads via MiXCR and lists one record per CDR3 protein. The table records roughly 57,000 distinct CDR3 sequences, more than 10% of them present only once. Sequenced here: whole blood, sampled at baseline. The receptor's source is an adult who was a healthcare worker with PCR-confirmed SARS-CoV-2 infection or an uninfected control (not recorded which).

CDR3 coding DNA: TGTGCCAGCAGCTTAGGGCAGGGTAACACCGGGGAGCTGTTTTTT. The encoded protein is CASSLGQGNTGELFF. The V and J genes are TRBV7-2 and TRBJ2-2; the D gene is possibly TRBD1 (5 bases). This CDR3 region has 15 residues. The V end lost 1 base, the J end lost 2 bases, and 8 bases lay between the germline ends. CDR1 and CDR2 (germline): SGHTA, FQGNSA.